Below are 27 T cell receptor beta chains sequenced from a single sample in a study of human T cells and chemical hapten exposure. MiXCR was run by TCRdb on the RACE reads, yielding one entry per CDR3 protein. The sample consists of 95,000 to 150,000 distinct CDR3 sequences, roughly 13% of them appearing once. Stated time point: patch test 1, 2 weeks after DPC sensitization. As to treatment: therapeutic diphenylcyclopropenone sensitization with weekly scalp DPC. The material was whole blood, obtained in connection with sensitization to the hapten diphenylcyclopropenone (DPC). These receptors were collected from a man aged 18 to 30 with alopecia areata. Some clones in this sample may be carry-over from other donors' samples.

This clonotype occurred a few times. One end of the junction varies from germline; a read error may be responsible. This chain connects TRBV20-1 to TRBJ1-2, with a weak D call TRBD1 (6 bases). The CDR3 totals 12 residues. Germline CDR1 reads DFQATT; CDR2 reads SNEGSKA (reference sequence). The CDR3 sequence is CSAGDRLDGYTF. The CDR3 nucleotides are TGCAGTGCTGGAGACAGGCTAGATGGCTACACCTTC.

The V call is TRBV29-1, the J call TRBJ2-3, with D unresolved. Germline V CDR1 and CDR2: SQVTM, ANQGSEA. This CDR3 contains 14 residues. V lost 8 bases to trimming and J lost 2 bases, with 17 bases between them. The CDR3 sequence: CSILARVVTDTQYF. The DNA for the CDR3 is TGCAGCATCCTGGCCAGAGTCGTCACAGATACGCAGTATTTT.

This clonotype has at least ten counts. The V call is TRBV12-3 or TRBV12-4, the J call TRBJ2-7; no definite D call. V lost 3 bases, J lost 1 base, and 7 bases lay in between. This CDR3 has 13 amino acids. The CDR3 here is CASSFGGSYEQYF. CDR3 DNA: TGTGCCAGCAGTTTCGGCGGATCCTACGAGCAGTACTTC.

This clonotype has a count of ten or more. V gene TRBV12-3 or TRBV12-4 combines with J gene TRBJ2-6; D ambiguous. The CDR3 extends over 16 amino acids. V shed 6 bases and J shed 2 bases, with 14 bases lying between them. DNA of the CDR3: TGTGCCAGCAGCCCCTTGAGCTGGACTGGGGCCAACGTCCTGACTTTC. It codes for CASSPLSWTGANVLTF.

This clonotype came up many times. This chain links TRBV4-3 with TRBJ1-1, with 8 bases identical to TRBD1. J was trimmed by 1 base and V by 0 bases; bases with no gene match: 13. The CDR3 loop spans 19 amino acids. Germline V gene sequence: CDR1 LGHNA, CDR2 YSLEER. CDR3 protein: CASSQEGLPGGGWNTEAFF. In DNA, the CDR3 is TGCGCCAGCAGCCAAGAGGGATTACCAGGGGGCGGATGGAACACTGAAGCTTTCTTT.

This chain links TRBV29-1 with TRBJ1-1; 7 nucleotides align to TRBD1. This CDR3 contains 14 residues. Germline lookup yields CDR1 SQVTM and CDR2 ANQGSEA. Unmatched junction bases numbered 7, after V lost 6 bases and J lost 0 bases. This CDR3 reads CSVRQGGMNTEAFF. The CDR3 DNA reads TGCAGCGTAAGACAGGGTGGAATGAACACTGAAGCTTTCTTT.

The chain uses TRBV5-5 and TRBJ2-6; D is unclear. V shed 0 bases and J shed 0 bases, with 16 bases lying between them. Per the germline V gene, CDR1 is SGHKS and CDR2 is YYEKEE (reference sequence). The CDR3 consists of 19 residues. The CDR3 bases are TGTGCCAGCAGCTTGGAAACAGTTTTTTCTCACTCTGGGGCCAACGTCCTGACTTTC. It codes for CASSLETVFSHSGANVLTF.

This CDR3 is CASSYSGDPSGTEAFF. CDR3 DNA: TGTGCCAGCAGTTACTCAGGTGACCCCTCGGGGACTGAAGCTTTCTTT. V is TRBV6-5 and J is TRBJ1-1; D not certain. From germline, CDR1 is MNHEY and CDR2 SVGAGI. The CDR3 spans 16 residues. Trimming took 0 bases from V and 5 from J, leaving 16 bases between them.

The chain has TRBV12-3 or TRBV12-4 and TRBJ1-2; unclear D gene. The CDR3 consists of 15 residues. The germline V and J ends were trimmed by 2 bases and 1 base, with 11 bases remaining between them. CDR3 nucleotides: TGTGCCAGCAGTTTACCACGAGGCGGTAACTATGGCTACACCTTC. Amino acid sequence: CASSLPRGGNYGYTF.

This clonotype was observed a few times. The rearrangement uses TRBV7-2 and TRBJ1-4; D is possibly TRBD1 (5 bases). In germline, CDR1 is SGHTA, CDR2 FQGNSA. The germline V and J ends were trimmed by 2 bases and 6 bases, with 10 bases remaining between them. The CDR3 extends over 14 amino acids. DNA for the CDR3: TGTGCCAGCAGCTTAAAAGGGGTTCATGAAAAACTGTTTTTT. Translating it yields CASSLKGVHEKLFF.

The chain is built from TRBV6-5 and TRBJ2-5; no firm D call. Germline loops: CDR1 MNHEY, CDR2 SVGAGI. The CDR3 is 13 amino acids. The V and J ends lost 2 bases and 10 bases respectively, with 14 bases between them. The CDR3 DNA sequence: TGTGCCAGCAGTTACACAGTCGGCGCCGTCCAGTACTTC. It encodes CASSYTVGAVQYF.

This clonotype was recorded at least ten times. This chain links TRBV5-1 with TRBJ2-2, with D tentatively TRBD2 (7 bases). Looked up from germline, CDR1 is SGHRS and CDR2 is YFSETQ. This CDR3 spans 16 amino acids. Trimming removed 2 bases at V and 7 bases at J, with 18 bases between. CDR3 coding DNA: TGCGCCAGCAGCTTCCGTGCGGGGGCGACCGGCGGGGAGCTGTTTTTT. It encodes CASSFRAGATGGELFF. The variable domain in full, with the rest retrieved from reference TRBV5-1 and TRBJ2-2, is KAGVTQTPRYLIKTRGQQVTLSCSPISGHRSVSWYQQTPGQGLQFLFEYFSETQRNKGNFPGRFSGRQFSNSRSEMNVSTLELGDSALYLCASSFRAGATGGELFFGEGSRLTVL.

The chain carries TRBV28 and TRBJ2-3; D ambiguous. Trimming stripped 2 bases from V and 3 bases from J, with 9 bases between. This CDR3 spans 14 amino acids. Germline CDR1 and CDR2: MDHEN and SYDVKM. Here the CDR3 reads CASSLTTRTDTQYF. The CDR3 DNA follows: TGTGCCAGCAGTTTAACCACGAGAACAGATACGCAGTATTTT.

In this sample, this clonotype turned up a few times. This chain links TRBV11-2 with TRBJ2-3; 10 bases are shared with TRBD1. CDR3 length: 15 amino acids. Germline CDR1 SGHAT, CDR2 FQNNGV. Trimming took 6 bases from V and 4 from J; bases not matched to a gene: 7. The CDR3: CASSPGTGAPDTQYF. The CDR3 nucleotides read TGTGCCAGCAGTCCCGGGACAGGGGCCCCAGATACGCAGTATTTT.

A few counts support this clonotype. V and J are TRBV29-1 and TRBJ2-6; D unclear. V was shortened by 0 bases and J by 0 bases, with 6 bases between the two germline ends. Looked up from germline, CDR1 is SQVTM and CDR2 is ANQGSEA. The CDR3 extends over 15 amino acids. The CDR3 spells CSVEEGSSGANVLTF. The DNA of the CDR3 is TGCAGCGTTGAAGAGGGTTCCTCTGGGGCCAACGTCCTGACTTTC.

This chain links TRBV7-9 with TRBJ1-5; 9 bases are a match to TRBD1. The CDR3 has 16 residues. Germline-derived CDR1 and CDR2 are SEHNR and FQNEAQ (reference sequence). Germline trimming cut 2 bases from V and 3 bases from J; bases unmatched to any gene: 5. The DNA of the CDR3 is TGTGCCAGCAGCTTAACCGGGACAGGGAACAATCAGCCCCAGCATTTT. Its protein is CASSLTGTGNNQPQHF.

The chain joins TRBV7-9 to TRBJ1-2; D is possibly TRBD1 (6 bases). The germline V and J ends were trimmed by 3 bases and 3 bases, with 17 bases remaining between them. The CDR3 sequence is 16 residues long. Germline lookup yields CDR1 SEHNR and CDR2 FQNEAQ (reference sequence). CDR3 region: CASSFPEGEQDYGYTF. Written as DNA, the CDR3 is TGTGCCAGCAGCTTTCCTGAGGGGGAACAGGACTATGGCTACACCTTC.

This clonotype was seen more than once but under ten times. The chain is built from TRBV24-1 and TRBJ1-2, with 8 bases fitting TRBD1. This CDR3 region has 13 residues. Germline CDR1 and CDR2: KGHDR and SFDVKD. J was trimmed by 8 bases and V by 6 bases; bases with no gene match: 7. The DNA for the CDR3 is TGTGCCACCAGTCAAGACAGGGGAGAAGGCTACACCTTC. It yields the protein CATSQDRGEGYTF.

The chain carries TRBV2 and TRBJ2-2, with 7 bases aligning to TRBD1. CDR3 size: 13 residues. CDR1 and CDR2 (germline): SNHLY, FYNNEI. The V segment lost 10 bases and the J segment 3 bases; nucleotides outside the gene matches: 5. CDR3 protein: CAKNRGYTGELFF. CDR3 bases: TGTGCCAAAAACAGGGGATACACCGGGGAGCTGTTTTTT.

The chain links TRBV5-1 to TRBJ2-5; the D gene is possibly TRBD1 (5 bases). CDR3 length: 15 residues. Trimming took 7 bases from V and 1 from J, leaving 17 bases between them. Germline V gene lookup returns CDR1 SGHRS and CDR2 YFSETQ. The CDR3 nucleotides read TGCGCCAGCTCCACTTACAGGACCCTCCAAGAGACCCAGTACTTC. Protein: CASSTYRTLQETQYF. Filled out from reference TRBV5-1 and TRBJ2-5, the complete variable domain reads KAGVTQTPRYLIKTRGQQVTLSCSPISGHRSVSWYQQTPGQGLQFLFEYFSETQRNKGNFPGRFSGRQFSNSRSEMNVSTLELGDSALYLCASSTYRTLQETQYFGPGTRLLVL.

The chain joins TRBV29-1 to TRBJ1-4; D gene uncertain. Germline CDR1 SQVTM, CDR2 ANQGSEA. The CDR3 totals 11 residues. Deletions cut 6 bases from V and 2 bases from J, with 4 bases between. The CDR3 DNA sequence: TGCAGCGTCGGGACTAATGAAAAACTGTTTTTT. It encodes CSVGTNEKLFF.

This clonotype was picked up a small number of times. The chain recombines TRBV5-1 with TRBJ2-5; the D gene could be TRBD1 or TRBD2 (5 bases each). The CDR3 loop spans 16 amino acids. CDR1 SGHRS and CDR2 YFSETQ come from the germline V gene. Trimming pared 0 bases from V and 4 bases from J, leaving 16 bases between. Here the CDR3 reads CASSLETRGDLETQYF. CDR3 bases: TGCGCCAGCAGCTTGGAAACCCGAGGGGACCTAGAGACCCAGTACTTC.

This rearrangement joins TRBV6-2 or TRBV6-3 to TRBJ2-2; the D call may be TRBD1 or TRBD2 (5 bases each). Germline assignment: CDR1 MNHEY and CDR2 SVGEGT. CDR3 length: 14 amino acids. The V and J ends lost 2 bases and 1 base respectively, with 5 bases between them. CDR3 loop: CASSYGGNTGELFF. CDR3 coding DNA: TGTGCCAGCAGTTACGGGGGGAACACCGGGGAGCTGTTTTTT.

CDR3 protein: CASSHVRNYGYTF. As DNA, the CDR3 is TGTGCCAGCAGCCATGTCCGAAACTATGGCTACACCTTC. J is TRBJ1-2 and V is TRBV3-1; D is uncertain. The CDR3 spans 13 residues. CDR1 and CDR2 (germline): LGHDT, YNNKEL (reference sequence). Trimming removed 3 bases at V and 2 bases at J, with 7 bases between.

The chain employs TRBV14 and TRBJ1-3, with no clear D. Germline values: CDR1 SGHDN, CDR2 FVKESK. The CDR3 is made up of 14 amino acids. Trimming took off 1 base at V and 2 bases at J, with 6 bases between the two ends. The CDR3 loop is CASSQGGTGNTIYF. In DNA form, the CDR3 reads TGTGCCAGCAGCCAAGGTGGAACTGGAAACACCATATATTTT.

This clonotype has only a few counts. The gene calls are TRBV6-6 and TRBJ2-5, with 7 positions matching TRBD2. CDR1 is MNHNY and CDR2 is SVGAGI in the germline V gene (reference sequence). The CDR3 consists of 14 residues. V gave up 5 bases and J gave up 1 base; unmatched junction bases: 4. The CDR3 region is CASSRGGAQETQYF. The CDR3 DNA reads TGTGCCAGCAGTAGGGGAGGGGCCCAAGAGACCCAGTACTTC.

The sample holds a few counts of this clonotype. The chain recombines TRBV5-3 with TRBJ2-3; no firm D call. TRBV5-3 carries the ORF label, with uncertain function. This CDR3 has 13 residues. The V end lost 0 bases, the J end lost 2 bases, and 4 bases lay between the germline ends. CDR3 amino acids: CARSLDYTDTQYF. DNA of the CDR3: TGTGCCAGAAGCTTGGATTACACAGATACGCAGTATTTT.